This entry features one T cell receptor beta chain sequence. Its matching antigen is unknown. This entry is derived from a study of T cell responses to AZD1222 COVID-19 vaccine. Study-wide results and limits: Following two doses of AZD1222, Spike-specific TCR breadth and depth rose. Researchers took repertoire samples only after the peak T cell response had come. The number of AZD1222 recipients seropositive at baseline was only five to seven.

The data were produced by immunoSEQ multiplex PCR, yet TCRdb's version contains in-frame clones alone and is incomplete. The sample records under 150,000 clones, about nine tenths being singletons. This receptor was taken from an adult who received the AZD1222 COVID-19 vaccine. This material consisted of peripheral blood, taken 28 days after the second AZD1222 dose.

The CDR3 DNA reads TGCGCCAGCAGCTTGGTCCTTCCGGGACCTGGGGGAGTTCGAGGCTATGGCTACACCTTC. Amino acids: CASSLVLPGPGGVRGYGYTF. The chain recombines TRBV5-1 with TRBJ1-2, with D perhaps matching TRBD1 (5 bases). V lost 0 bases, J lost 4 bases, and 28 bases lay in between. This CDR3 has 20 residues. CDR1 is SGHRS, CDR2 YFSETQ, per germline. Together with reference TRBV5-1 and TRBJ1-2, the CDR3 gives the full variable domain: KAGVTQTPRYLIKTRGQQVTLSCSPISGHRSVSWYQQTPGQGLQFLFEYFSETQRNKGNFPGRFSGRQFSNSRSEMNVSTLELGDSALYLCASSLVLPGPGGVRGYGYTFGSGTRLTVV.